This note documents a single TCR beta chain sequence. Antigen unknown. These data belong to a study of radiation and T cells in renal cell carcinoma. The study's findings and limits: In blood, top tumor clones expanded by 2 weeks, shrinking by 4.

This CDR3 has 15 residues. Germline V gives CDR1 SGHDN, CDR2 FVKESK. Time point denoted: blood 4 weeks post-SBRT, at nephrectomy. Stated treatment: 15 Gy SBRT to primary tumor, nephrectomy 4 weeks later. Serial blood draws occurred at baseline and 2 and 4 weeks post-SBRT. Profiling relied on immunoSEQ multiplex PCR, and the TCRdb table lists in-frame clones only, not all of them. The sample consists of tens of thousands of clones, 81% of them appearing once. The sequenced sample was blood, obtained from a patient whose treatment included radiotherapy and nephrectomy. The chain recombines TRBV14 with TRBJ2-5; the D gene is possibly TRBD1 (6 bases). The J call could be wrong; TRBJ2-7 is a better fit for the DNA end. This clonotype originated in a man between 60 and 75 years old with renal cell carcinoma. The CDR3 reads CASSRTSRTAYEQYF. In nucleotides, the CDR3 is TGTGCCAGCAGCCGAACCTCCAGGACAGCCTACGAGCAGTACTTC.